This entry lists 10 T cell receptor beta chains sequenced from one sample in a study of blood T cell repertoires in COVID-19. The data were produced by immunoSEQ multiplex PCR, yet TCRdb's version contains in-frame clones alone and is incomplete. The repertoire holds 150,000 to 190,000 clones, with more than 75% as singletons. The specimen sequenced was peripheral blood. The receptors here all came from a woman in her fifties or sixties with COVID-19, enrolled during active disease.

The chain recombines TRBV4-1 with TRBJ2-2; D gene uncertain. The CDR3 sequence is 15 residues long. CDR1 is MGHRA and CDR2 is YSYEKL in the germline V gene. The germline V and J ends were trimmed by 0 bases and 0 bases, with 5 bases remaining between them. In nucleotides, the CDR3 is TGCGCCAGCAGCCAAGATCCCGCGAACACCGGGGAGCTGTTTTTT. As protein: CASSQDPANTGELFF.

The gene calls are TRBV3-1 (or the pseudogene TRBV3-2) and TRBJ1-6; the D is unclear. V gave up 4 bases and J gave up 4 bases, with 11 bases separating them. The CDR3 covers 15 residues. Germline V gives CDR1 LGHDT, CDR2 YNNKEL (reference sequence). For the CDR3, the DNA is TGTGCCAGCAGCCGCGAGGGCAGTTATAATTCACCCCTCCACTTT. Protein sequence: CASSREGSYNSPLHF.

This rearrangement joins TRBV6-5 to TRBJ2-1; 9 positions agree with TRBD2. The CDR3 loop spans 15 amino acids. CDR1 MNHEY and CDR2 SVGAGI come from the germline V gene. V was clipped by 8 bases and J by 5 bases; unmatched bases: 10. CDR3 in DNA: TGTGCCAGCTTACAGGCGGGGGGGCGGGACAATGAGCAGTTCTTC. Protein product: CASLQAGGRDNEQFF.

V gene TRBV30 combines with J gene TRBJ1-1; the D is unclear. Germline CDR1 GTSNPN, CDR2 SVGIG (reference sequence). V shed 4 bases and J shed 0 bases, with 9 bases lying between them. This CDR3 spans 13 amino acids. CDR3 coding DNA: TGTGCCTGGAACAGCAACTTGAACACTGAAGCTTTCTTT. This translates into CAWNSNLNTEAFF.

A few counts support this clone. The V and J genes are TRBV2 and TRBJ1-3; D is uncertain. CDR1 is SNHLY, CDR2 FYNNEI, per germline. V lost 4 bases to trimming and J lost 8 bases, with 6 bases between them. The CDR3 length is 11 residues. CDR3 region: CASSVGDTIYF. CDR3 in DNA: TGTGCCAGCAGTGTAGGAGACACCATATATTTT.

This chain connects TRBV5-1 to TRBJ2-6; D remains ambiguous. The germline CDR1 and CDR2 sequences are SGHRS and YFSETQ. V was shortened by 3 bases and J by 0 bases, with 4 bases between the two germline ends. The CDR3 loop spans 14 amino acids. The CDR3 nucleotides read TGCGCCAGCAGCTGGAGCTCTGGGGCCAACGTCCTGACTTTC. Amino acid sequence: CASSWSSGANVLTF.

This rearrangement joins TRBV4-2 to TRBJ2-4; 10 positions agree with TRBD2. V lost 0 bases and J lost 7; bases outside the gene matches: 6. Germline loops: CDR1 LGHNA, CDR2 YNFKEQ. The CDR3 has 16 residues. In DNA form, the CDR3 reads TGTGCCAGCAGCCAAGATATCGGGACTAGCGCTAACATTCAGTACTTC. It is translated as CASSQDIGTSANIQYF.

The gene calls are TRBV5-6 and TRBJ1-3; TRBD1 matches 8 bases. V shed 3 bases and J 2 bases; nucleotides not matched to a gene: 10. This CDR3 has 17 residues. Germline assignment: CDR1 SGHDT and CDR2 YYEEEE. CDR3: CASSYTRQGLTGNTIYF. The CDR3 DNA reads TGTGCCAGCAGCTACACAAGACAGGGGCTGACTGGAAACACCATATATTTT.

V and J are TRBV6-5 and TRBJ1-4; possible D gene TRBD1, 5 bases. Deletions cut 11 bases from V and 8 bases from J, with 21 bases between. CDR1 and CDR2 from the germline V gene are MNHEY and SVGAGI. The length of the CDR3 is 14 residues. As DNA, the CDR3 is TGTGCCCGGAGGAACCGGGACTGGATAGAAAAACTGTTTTTT. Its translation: CARRNRDWIEKLFF.

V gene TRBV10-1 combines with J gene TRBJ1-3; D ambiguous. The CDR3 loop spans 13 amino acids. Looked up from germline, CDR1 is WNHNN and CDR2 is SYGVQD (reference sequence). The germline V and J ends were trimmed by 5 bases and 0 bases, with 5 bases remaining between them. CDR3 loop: CASSQASGNTIYF. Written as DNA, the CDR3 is TGCGCCAGCAGTCAAGCCTCTGGAAACACCATATATTTT.